These T cell receptor beta chains were read from a single sample in a study of identical twins. One entry per CDR3 protein, called by TCRdb with MiXCR from the 5' RACE reads. The table has 690,000 or so distinct CDR3 sequences, 8.6% seen once. The same data also contributed to another study, on yellow fever vaccine responses in identical twins.

The sample consisted of PBMCs. Every receptor here comes from a woman in her late teens or twenties in good health. Each CDR3 is given with its conserved first and last residue. D genes are given only for firm matches. Expanded clones are given a class, and other clones once, few, many or no size at all.

J gene: TRBJ2-7
D gene: TRBD2
V gene: TRBV2
clone size: few
CDR3 DNA: TGTGCCAGCAGTGAACGCCTAGCGGACTACGAGCAGTACTTC
CDR3 protein: CASSERLADYEQYF

J gene: TRBJ2-1
D gene: NA
V gene: TRBV6-1
clone size: many
CDR3 DNA: TGTGCCAGCAGTGAACCCCCCCACAATGAGCAGTTCTTC
CDR3 protein: CASSEPPHNEQFF

J gene: TRBJ2-1
D gene: TRBD1
V gene: TRBV6-2/TRBV6-3
clone size: NA
CDR3 DNA: TGTGCCAGCAGGGAGGACAGGGGGCAGCGGGGGTTTAATGAGCAGTTCTTC
CDR3 protein: CASREDRGQRGFNEQFF

J gene: TRBJ1-5
D gene: NA
V gene: TRBV19
clone size: few
CDR3 DNA: TGTGCCAGTTGCGCGCAGGGAGTCAATCAGCCCCAGCATTTT
CDR3 protein: CASCAQGVNQPQHF

J gene: TRBJ1-1
D gene: NA
V gene: TRBV20-1
clone size: many
CDR3 DNA: TGCAGTGCTAGAGACGGAGGGAACACTGAAGCTTTCTTT
CDR3 protein: CSARDGGNTEAFF

J gene: TRBJ2-3
D gene: NA
V gene: TRBV11-2
clone size: NA
CDR3 DNA: TGTGCCAGCAGCTTATATCACGCCTGTTGCACAGATACGCAGTATTTT
CDR3 protein: CASSLYHACCTDTQYF

J gene: TRBJ2-3
D gene: TRBD1
V gene: TRBV7-9
clone size: few
CDR3 DNA: TGTGCCAGCACCTCCGGACAGGGAAGCACAGATACGCAGTATTTT
CDR3 protein: CASTSGQGSTDTQYF

J gene: TRBJ2-7
D gene: TRBD1
V gene: TRBV19
clone size: few
CDR3 DNA: TGTGCCAGTACGGGACAGGGAGCGAGTGAGCAGTACTTC
CDR3 protein: CASTGQGASEQYF

J gene: TRBJ1-1
D gene: TRBD1
V gene: TRBV5-1
clone size: many
CDR3 DNA: TGCGCCAGCAGCTTGAGACAGGGGACGAACACTGAAGCTTTCTTT
CDR3 protein: CASSLRQGTNTEAFF

J gene: TRBJ2-7
D gene: TRBD2
V gene: TRBV12-3/TRBV12-4
clone size: NA
CDR3 DNA: TGTGCCAGCAGCTTGTCCTTTAGCGGGAGCTCCTACGAGCAGTACTTC
CDR3 protein: CASSLSFSGSSYEQYF

J gene: TRBJ2-3
D gene: TRBD2
V gene: TRBV20-1
clone size: many
CDR3 DNA: TGCAGTGCTGCAGCGGGGATTAGCACAGATACGCAGTATTTT
CDR3 protein: CSAAAGISTDTQYF